This TCR beta chain was recovered during a study of regulatory T cells in long-lasting Graves disease. Study outcomes and limitations: The TCR repertoire of persistent Graves' patients was less diverse than that of newly diagnosed ones. TRBV28, TRBJ1-2 and TRBJ2-5 were favored in persistent disease.

According to the study, TCR beta libraries were built with iRepertoire HTBI primers and CDR3-region Arm-PCR. In TCRdb, the multiplex PCR reads were re-called with MiXCR into one record per CDR3 protein. The table has 600,000 to 800,000 distinct CDR3 sequences, around 30% seen once. The V and J ends lost 7 bases and 0 bases respectively, with 10 bases between them. The CDR3 runs 14 residues. The sample's time point: persistent/refractory GD, antithyroid drugs over 5 years with positive TRAb. Isolated PBMC RNA provided the starting material for the TCR library. This clonotype showed up many times. What it binds is unknown.

The sample in question was peripheral blood mononuclear cells (PBMCs), obtained when the disease was refractory, from a patient treated with antithyroid drugs. This TCR came from a female donor with Graves disease. The V call is TRBV12-3 or TRBV12-4, the J call TRBJ1-5, with a tentative D call TRBD1 (5 bases). The CDR3 region has the DNA TGTGCCAGCATCGCCGGGGGTAGCAATCAGCCCCAGCATTTT. Its protein is CASIAGGSNQPQHF.